This is a list of T cell receptor beta chains from one sample in a study of cytotoxic CD8 clonotypes in ibrutinib-treated CLL. Some clones are missing from TCRdb's copy, which holds only in-frame ones; the method was immunoSEQ multiplex PCR. Of some 200,000 clones detected, approximately 75% appear once; the ten largest clones hold around 10%. The specimen was PBMCs, collected after 12 months of ibrutinib treatment. These receptors were taken from a human donor with chronic lymphocytic leukemia. Each CDR3 is given with its conserved first and last residue. D genes are given only for firm matches. Where a row states a size, it is once, few, many or the class of an expanded clone; other rows omit it.

CDR3nt: TGTGCCAGCAGTTCCCAAAGACAGGGTCGGGACGAGCAGTACTTC
CDR3aa: CASSSQRQGRDEQYF
v_gene: TRBV28
j_gene: TRBJ2-7
abundance: many
d_gene: TRBD1

CDR3nt: TGCGCCAGCAGCCAACCTGGACTAGCGGTTCGAGACGAGCAGTACTTC
CDR3aa: CASSQPGLAVRDEQYF
v_gene: TRBV4-1
j_gene: TRBJ2-7
abundance: .
d_gene: TRBD2

CDR3nt: TGCGCCAGCAGCTTGTCCCTCTCCCGGACAGTCCAAGAGACCCAGTACTTC
CDR3aa: CASSLSLSRTVQETQYF
v_gene: TRBV5-1
j_gene: TRBJ2-5
abundance: .
d_gene: .

CDR3nt: TGTGCCAGCAGTGAAATTCCACCGAATCTGAGCTCCTACGAGCAGTACTTC
CDR3aa: CASSEIPPNLSSYEQYF
v_gene: TRBV25-1
j_gene: TRBJ2-7
abundance: .
d_gene: .

CDR3nt: TGTGCCAGCAGTTTACAGCAGGACTCGAACACCGGGGAGCTGTTTTTT
CDR3aa: CASSLQQDSNTGELFF
v_gene: TRBV28
j_gene: TRBJ2-2
abundance: .
d_gene: .

CDR3nt: TGTGCCAGCAGTTACGCGGGAGCGCACATCGGGGAGCTGTTTTTT
CDR3aa: CASSYAGAHIGELFF
v_gene: TRBV6-6
j_gene: TRBJ2-2
abundance: .
d_gene: TRBD2

CDR3nt: TGTGCCAGCAGCAAAGGTGCCTGTAACTATGGCTACACCTTC
CDR3aa: CASSKGACNYGYTF
v_gene: TRBV21-1
j_gene: TRBJ1-2
abundance: .
d_gene: .

CDR3nt: TGTGCCAGCAGTTACTCGGGACGGGGCTCTGGAAACACCATATATTTT
CDR3aa: CASSYSGRGSGNTIYF
v_gene: TRBV6-5
j_gene: TRBJ1-3
abundance: .
d_gene: .

CDR3nt: TGTGCCAGCAGCTTAAGCGATGGCTACACCTTC
CDR3aa: CASSLSDGYTF
v_gene: TRBV7-9
j_gene: TRBJ1-2
abundance: .
d_gene: .

CDR3nt: TGTGCCAGCAACCCGGGAGCAAACTATGGCTACACCTTC
CDR3aa: CASNPGANYGYTF
v_gene: TRBV7-9
j_gene: TRBJ1-2
abundance: .
d_gene: .

CDR3nt: TGTGCCAGCAGTTACTCCTTCGGAACAGGGAACACCATATATTTT
CDR3aa: CASSYSFGTGNTIYF
v_gene: TRBV6-5
j_gene: TRBJ1-3
abundance: .
d_gene: .

CDR3nt: TGCGCCAGCAGCTTTTTATTAAGGGGAACGACTTTCTTT
CDR3aa: CASSFLLRGTTFF
v_gene: TRBV5-1
j_gene: TRBJ1-1
abundance: many
d_gene: .

CDR3nt: TGTGCCAGCAGTTTACAGGGGAATCAGCCCCAGCATTTT
CDR3aa: CASSLQGNQPQHF
v_gene: TRBV5-4
j_gene: TRBJ1-5
abundance: few
d_gene: TRBD1

CDR3nt: TGTGCCTGGAGCGCTCAGGGGGCGGGAGGAAACACCATATATTTT
CDR3aa: CAWSAQGAGGNTIYF
v_gene: TRBV30
j_gene: TRBJ1-3
abundance: .
d_gene: TRBD1

CDR3nt: TGTGCCAGCAGTCAGGGGTTGGGCACCATATATTTT
CDR3aa: CASSQGLGTIYF
v_gene: TRBV6-5
j_gene: TRBJ1-3
abundance: few
d_gene: .

CDR3nt: TGTGCCAGCAGCCAAGGGACAGGGAACACCGGGGAGCTGTTTTTT
CDR3aa: CASSQGTGNTGELFF
v_gene: TRBV4-2
j_gene: TRBJ2-2
abundance: .
d_gene: TRBD1

CDR3nt: TGTGCCAGCAGCATAGCTCCCGAGGGGGCTGGTAATTCACCCCTCCACTTT
CDR3aa: CASSIAPEGAGNSPLHF
v_gene: TRBV13
j_gene: TRBJ1-6
abundance: .
d_gene: TRBD1

CDR3nt: TGCGCCAGCAGTGATGAGACAGGGGAGGAGACCCAGTACTTC
CDR3aa: CASSDETGEETQYF
v_gene: TRBV10-1
j_gene: TRBJ2-5
abundance: .
d_gene: TRBD1